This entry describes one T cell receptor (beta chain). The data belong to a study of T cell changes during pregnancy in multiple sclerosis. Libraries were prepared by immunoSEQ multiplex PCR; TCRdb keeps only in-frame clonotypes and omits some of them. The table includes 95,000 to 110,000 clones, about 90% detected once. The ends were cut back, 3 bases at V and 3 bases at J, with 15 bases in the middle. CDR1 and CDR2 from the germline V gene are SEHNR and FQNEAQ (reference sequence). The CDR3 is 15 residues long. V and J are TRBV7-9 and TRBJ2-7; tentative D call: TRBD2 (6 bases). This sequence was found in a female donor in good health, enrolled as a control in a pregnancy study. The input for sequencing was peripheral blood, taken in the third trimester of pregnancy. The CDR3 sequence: CASSLEGITFYEQYF. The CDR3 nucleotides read TGTGCCAGCAGCTTGGAGGGGATCACATTCTACGAGCAGTACTTC.